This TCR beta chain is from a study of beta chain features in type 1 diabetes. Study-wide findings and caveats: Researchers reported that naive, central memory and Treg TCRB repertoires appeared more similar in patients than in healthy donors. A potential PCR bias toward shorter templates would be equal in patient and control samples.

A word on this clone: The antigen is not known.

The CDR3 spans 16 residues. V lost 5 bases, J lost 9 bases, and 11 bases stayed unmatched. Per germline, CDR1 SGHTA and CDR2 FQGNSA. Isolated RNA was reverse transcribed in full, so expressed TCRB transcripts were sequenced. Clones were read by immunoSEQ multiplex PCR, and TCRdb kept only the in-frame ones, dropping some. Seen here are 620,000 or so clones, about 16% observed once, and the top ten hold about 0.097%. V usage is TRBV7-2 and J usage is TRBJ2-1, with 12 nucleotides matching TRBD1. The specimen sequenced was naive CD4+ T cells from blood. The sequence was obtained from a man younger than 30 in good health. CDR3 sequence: CASSTAGTGGKGEQFF. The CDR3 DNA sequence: TGTGCCAGCAGCACGGCCGGGACAGGGGGCAAGGGTGAGCAGTTCTTC.